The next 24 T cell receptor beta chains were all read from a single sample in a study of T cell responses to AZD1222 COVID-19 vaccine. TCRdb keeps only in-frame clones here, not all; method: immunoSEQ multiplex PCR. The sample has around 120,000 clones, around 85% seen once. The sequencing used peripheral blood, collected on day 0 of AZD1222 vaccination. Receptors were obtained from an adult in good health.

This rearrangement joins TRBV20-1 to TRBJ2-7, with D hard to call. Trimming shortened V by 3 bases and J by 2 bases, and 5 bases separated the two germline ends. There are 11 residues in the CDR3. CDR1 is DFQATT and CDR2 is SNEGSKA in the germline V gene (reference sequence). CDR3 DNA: TGCAGTGCTAGGAGAACCTACGAGCAGTACTTC. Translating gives CSARRTYEQYF.

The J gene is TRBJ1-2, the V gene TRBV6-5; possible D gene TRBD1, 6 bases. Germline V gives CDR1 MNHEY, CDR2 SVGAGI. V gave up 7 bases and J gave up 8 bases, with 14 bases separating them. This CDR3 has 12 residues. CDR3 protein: CASTQGTSGYTF. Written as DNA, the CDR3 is TGTGCCAGCACCCAGGGGACGAGCGGCTACACCTTC.

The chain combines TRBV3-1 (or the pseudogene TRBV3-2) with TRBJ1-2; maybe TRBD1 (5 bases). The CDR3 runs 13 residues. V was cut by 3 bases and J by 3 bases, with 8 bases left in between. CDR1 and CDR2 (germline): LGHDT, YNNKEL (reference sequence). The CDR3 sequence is CASSHRDYYGYTF. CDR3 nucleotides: TGTGCCAGCAGCCACAGGGACTACTATGGCTACACCTTC.

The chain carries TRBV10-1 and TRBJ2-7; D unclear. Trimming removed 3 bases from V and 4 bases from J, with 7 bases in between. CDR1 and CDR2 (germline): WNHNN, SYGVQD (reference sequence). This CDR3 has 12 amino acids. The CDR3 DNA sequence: TGCGCCAGCAGTGATAAGTGGTACGAGCAGTACTTC. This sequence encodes CASSDKWYEQYF.

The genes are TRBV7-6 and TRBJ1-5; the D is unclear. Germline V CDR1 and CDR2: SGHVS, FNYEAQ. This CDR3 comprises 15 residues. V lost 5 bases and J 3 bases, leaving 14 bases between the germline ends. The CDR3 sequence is CASSPAPGSNQPQHF. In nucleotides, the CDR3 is TGTGCCAGCAGCCCAGCACCGGGCTCCAATCAGCCCCAGCATTTT.

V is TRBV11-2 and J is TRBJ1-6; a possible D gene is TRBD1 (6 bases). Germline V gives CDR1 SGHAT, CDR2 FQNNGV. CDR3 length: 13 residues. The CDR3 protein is CGQGLSYNSPLHF. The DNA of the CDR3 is TGTGGGCAGGGGCTCTCCTATAATTCACCCCTCCACTTT.

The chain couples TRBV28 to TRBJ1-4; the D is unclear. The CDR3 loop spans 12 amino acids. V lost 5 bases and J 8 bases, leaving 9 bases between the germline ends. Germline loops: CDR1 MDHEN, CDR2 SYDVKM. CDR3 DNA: TGTGCCAGCAGTCCCCCCGAGGAAAAACTGTTTTTT. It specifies CASSPPEEKLFF.

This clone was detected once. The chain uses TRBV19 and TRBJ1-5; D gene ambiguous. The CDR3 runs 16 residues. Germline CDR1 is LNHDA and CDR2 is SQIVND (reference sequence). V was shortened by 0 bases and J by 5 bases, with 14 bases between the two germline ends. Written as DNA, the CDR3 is TGTGCCAGTAGTATAGACCCTAATTTGTTGTATCAGCCCCAGCATTTT. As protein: CASSIDPNLLYQPQHF.

The CDR3 DNA reads TGTGCCAGCACTCTAGGGGGGGGACAGGCCAATTCACCCCTCCACTTT. Translating gives CASTLGGGQANSPLHF. The chain uses TRBV11-3 and TRBJ1-6; 8 nucleotides agree with TRBD1. CDR3 length: 16 amino acids. With V trimmed by 7 bases and J by 7 bases, 12 bases remained unmatched. Germline V CDR1 and CDR2: SGHNT, YENEEA. Filled out from reference TRBV11-3 and TRBJ1-6, the complete variable domain reads EAGVVQSPRYKIIEKKQPVAFWCNPISGHNTLYWYLQNLGQGPELLIRYENEEAVDDSQLPKDRFSAERLKGVDSTLKIQPAELGDSAVYLCASTLGGGQANSPLHFGNGTRLTVT.

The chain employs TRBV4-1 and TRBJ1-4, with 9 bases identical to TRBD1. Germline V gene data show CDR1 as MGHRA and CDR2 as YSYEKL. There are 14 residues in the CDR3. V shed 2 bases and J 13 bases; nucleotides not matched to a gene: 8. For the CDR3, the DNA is TGCGCCAGCAGCCAACCGGGACAGGGTGGAAGACTGTTTTTT. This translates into CASSQPGQGGRLFF.

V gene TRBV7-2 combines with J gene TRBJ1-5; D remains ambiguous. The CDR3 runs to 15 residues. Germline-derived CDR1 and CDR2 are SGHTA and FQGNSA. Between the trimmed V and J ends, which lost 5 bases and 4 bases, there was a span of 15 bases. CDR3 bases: TGTGCCAGCAGCCCGAGAGTGGGCAATAATCAGCCCCAGCATTTT. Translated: CASSPRVGNNQPQHF.

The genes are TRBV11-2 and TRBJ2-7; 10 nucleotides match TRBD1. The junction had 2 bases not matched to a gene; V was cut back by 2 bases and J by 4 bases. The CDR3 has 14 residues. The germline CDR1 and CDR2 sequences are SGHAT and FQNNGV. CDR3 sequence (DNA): TGTGCCAGCAGCTTATGGACAGGGGGGTACGAGCAGTACTTC. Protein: CASSLWTGGYEQYF.

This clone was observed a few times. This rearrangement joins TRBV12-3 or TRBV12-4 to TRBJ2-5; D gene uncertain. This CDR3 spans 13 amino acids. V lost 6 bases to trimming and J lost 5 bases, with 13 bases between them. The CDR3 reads CASSNGVRETQYF. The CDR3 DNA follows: TGTGCCAGCAGCAATGGAGTACGGGAGACCCAGTACTTC.

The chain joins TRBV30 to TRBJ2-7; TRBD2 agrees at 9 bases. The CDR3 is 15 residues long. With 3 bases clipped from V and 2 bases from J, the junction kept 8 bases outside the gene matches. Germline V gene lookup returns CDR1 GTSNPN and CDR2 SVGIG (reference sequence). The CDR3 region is CAWSYRGTSPYEQYF. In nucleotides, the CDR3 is TGTGCCTGGAGCTACCGGGGGACTAGCCCCTACGAGCAGTACTTC.

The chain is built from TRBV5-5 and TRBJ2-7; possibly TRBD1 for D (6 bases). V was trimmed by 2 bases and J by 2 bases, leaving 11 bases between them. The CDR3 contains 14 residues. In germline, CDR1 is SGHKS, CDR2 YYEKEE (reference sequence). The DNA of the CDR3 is TGTGCCAGCAGCTTAAACAGGGATACCTACGAGCAGTACTTC. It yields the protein CASSLNRDTYEQYF. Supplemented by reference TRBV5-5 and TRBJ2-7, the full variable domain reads DAGVTQSPTHLIKTRGQQVTLRCSPISGHKSVSWYQQVLGQGPQFIFQYYEKEERGRGNFPDRFSARQFPNYSSELNVNALLLGDSALYLCASSLNRDTYEQYFGPGTRLTVT.

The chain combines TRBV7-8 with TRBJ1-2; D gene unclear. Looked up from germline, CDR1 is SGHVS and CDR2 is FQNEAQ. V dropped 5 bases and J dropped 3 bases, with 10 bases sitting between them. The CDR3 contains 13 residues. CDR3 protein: CASSDGLDYGYTF. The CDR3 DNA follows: TGTGCCAGCAGCGACGGACTGGACTATGGCTACACCTTC.

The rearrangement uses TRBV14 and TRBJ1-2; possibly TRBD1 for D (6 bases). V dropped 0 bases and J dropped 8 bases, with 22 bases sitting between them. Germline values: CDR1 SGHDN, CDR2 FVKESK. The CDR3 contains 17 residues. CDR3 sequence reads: CASSQEAYREDPSGYTF. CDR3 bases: TGTGCCAGCAGCCAAGAAGCCTACAGGGAAGACCCCTCGGGCTACACCTTC. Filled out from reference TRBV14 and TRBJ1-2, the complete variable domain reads EAGVTQFPSHSVIEKGQTVTLRCDPISGHDNLYWYRRVMGKEIKFLLHFVKESKQDESGMPNNRFLAERTGGTYSTLKVQPAELEDSGVYFCASSQEAYREDPSGYTFGSGTRLTVV.

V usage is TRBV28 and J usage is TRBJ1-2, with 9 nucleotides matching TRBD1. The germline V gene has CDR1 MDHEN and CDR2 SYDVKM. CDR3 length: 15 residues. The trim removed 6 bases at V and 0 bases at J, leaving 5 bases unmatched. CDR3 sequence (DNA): TGTGCCAGCAGGCCAGGGACAGGGACTAACTATGGCTACACCTTC. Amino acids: CASRPGTGTNYGYTF.

CDR3 in amino acids: CASSPLDRGYEQYF. CDR3 bases: TGTGCCAGCAGTCCCCTCGACAGGGGGTACGAGCAGTACTTC. The V gene is TRBV27, the J gene TRBJ2-7; 9 bases match TRBD1. Germline loops: CDR1 MNHEY, CDR2 SMNVEV (reference sequence). V trimming: 5 bases; J trimming: 4 bases; junction bases outside the gene matches: 6. This CDR3 comprises 14 residues.

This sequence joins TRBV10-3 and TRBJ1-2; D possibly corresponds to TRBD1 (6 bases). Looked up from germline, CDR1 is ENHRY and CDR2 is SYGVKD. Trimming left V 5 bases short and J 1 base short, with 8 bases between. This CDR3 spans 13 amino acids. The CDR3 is CAISRDNNYGYTF. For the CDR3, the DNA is TGTGCCATCAGTCGGGACAATAACTATGGCTACACCTTC.

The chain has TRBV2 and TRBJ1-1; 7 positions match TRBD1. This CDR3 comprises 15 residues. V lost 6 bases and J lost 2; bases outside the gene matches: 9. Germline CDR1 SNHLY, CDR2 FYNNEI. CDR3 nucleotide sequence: TGTGCCAGCAGGGACAGGACAGTGGGCAACACTGAAGCTTTCTTT. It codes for CASRDRTVGNTEAFF.

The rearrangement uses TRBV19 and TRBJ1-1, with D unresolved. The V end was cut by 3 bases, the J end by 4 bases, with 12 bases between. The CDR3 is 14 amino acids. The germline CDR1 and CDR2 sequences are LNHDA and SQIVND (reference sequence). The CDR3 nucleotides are TGTGCCAGTAGTATTCGGCCAATGGGCACTGAAGCTTTCTTT. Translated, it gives CASSIRPMGTEAFF.

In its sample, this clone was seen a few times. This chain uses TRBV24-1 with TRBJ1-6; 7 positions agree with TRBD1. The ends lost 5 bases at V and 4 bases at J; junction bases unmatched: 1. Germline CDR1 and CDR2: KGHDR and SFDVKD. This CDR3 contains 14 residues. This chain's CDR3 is CATSAGGYNSPLHF. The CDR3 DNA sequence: TGTGCCACCAGTGCAGGGGGTTATAATTCACCCCTCCACTTT.

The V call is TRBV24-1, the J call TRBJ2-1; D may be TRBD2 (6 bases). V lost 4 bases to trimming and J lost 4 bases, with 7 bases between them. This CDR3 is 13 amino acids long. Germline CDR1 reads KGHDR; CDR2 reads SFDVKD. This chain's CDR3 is CATSDRGYNEQFF. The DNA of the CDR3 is TGTGCCACCAGTGACCGGGGGTACAATGAGCAGTTCTTC.